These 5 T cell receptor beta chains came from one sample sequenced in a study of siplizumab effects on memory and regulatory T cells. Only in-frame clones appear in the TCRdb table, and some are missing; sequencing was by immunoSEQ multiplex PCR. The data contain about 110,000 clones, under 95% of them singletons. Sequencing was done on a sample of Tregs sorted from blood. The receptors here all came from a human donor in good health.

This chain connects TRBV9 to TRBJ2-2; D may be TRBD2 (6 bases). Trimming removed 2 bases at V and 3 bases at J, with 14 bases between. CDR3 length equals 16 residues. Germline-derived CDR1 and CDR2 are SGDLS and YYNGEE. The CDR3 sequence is CASSVAGGVDTGELFF. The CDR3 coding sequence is TGTGCCAGCAGCGTCGCCGGGGGAGTAGACACCGGGGAGCTGTTTTTT. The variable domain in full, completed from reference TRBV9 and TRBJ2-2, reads DSGVTQTPKHLITATGQRVTLRCSPRSGDLSVYWYQQSLDQGLQFLIQYYNGEERAKGNILERFSAQQFPDLHSELNLSSLELGDSALYFCASSVAGGVDTGELFFGEGSRLTVL.

In nucleotides, the CDR3 is TGCGCCAGCAGCCCCCCAGGGATCATCTATGGCTACACCTTC. This gives the protein CASSPPGIIYGYTF. The chain uses TRBV5-1 and TRBJ1-2; possibly TRBD1 for D (5 bases). This CDR3 spans 14 amino acids. Looked up from germline, CDR1 is SGHRS and CDR2 is YFSETQ. V was trimmed by 4 bases and J by 4 bases, leaving 14 bases between them.

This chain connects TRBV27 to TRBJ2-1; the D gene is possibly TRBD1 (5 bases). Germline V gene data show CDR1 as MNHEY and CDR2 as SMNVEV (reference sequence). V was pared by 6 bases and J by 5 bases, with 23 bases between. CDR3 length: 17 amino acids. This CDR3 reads CASRGVGHTKTNNEQFF. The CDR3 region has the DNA TGTGCCAGCAGAGGGGTGGGGCACACGAAAACCAACAATGAGCAGTTCTTC.

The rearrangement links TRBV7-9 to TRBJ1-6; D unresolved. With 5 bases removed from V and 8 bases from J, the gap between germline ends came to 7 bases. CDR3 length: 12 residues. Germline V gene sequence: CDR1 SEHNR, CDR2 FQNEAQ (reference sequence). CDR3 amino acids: CASSPFDSPLHF. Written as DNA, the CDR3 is TGTGCCAGCAGCCCTTTTGATTCACCCCTCCACTTT.

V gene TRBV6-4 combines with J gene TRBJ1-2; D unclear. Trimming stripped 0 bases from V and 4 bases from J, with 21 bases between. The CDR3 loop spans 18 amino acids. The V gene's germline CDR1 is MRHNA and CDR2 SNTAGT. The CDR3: CASSDSIFPDSSAYGYTF. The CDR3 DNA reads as TGTGCCAGCAGTGACTCGATATTCCCCGACTCATCAGCCTATGGCTACACCTTC.